This TCR beta chain was retrieved from a study of identical twins. Healthy Caucasians alone served as donors. TCRdb independently ran MiXCR on the 5' RACE reads; one entry per CDR3 protein. Of roughly 540,000 distinct CDR3 sequences listed, 20% to 25% were seen once; the top ten hold about 0.91%. This clonotype occurred many times. The same sample was also used in a study of T cells expressing NK-cell markers.

The sample comprised CD4+ T cells sorted from blood. The sequence was obtained from a woman under 30 in good health.

CDR3 amino acids: CSAAQGGGTDTQYF. The CDR3 DNA reads TGCAGTGCCGCCCAGGGTGGCGGCACAGATACGCAGTATTTT. The chain links TRBV20-1 to TRBJ2-3; the D gene is possibly TRBD1 (5 bases). The CDR3 runs 14 residues. Germline lookup yields CDR1 DFQATT and CDR2 SNEGSKA (reference sequence). V lost 6 bases, J lost 1 base, and 14 bases lay in between.